These T cell receptor beta chains were read from a single sample in a study of OX40 agonist ivuxolimab in advanced cancers. Generated by immunoSEQ multiplex PCR, the TCRdb table keeps only in-frame clones and is missing some. The sample records 85,000 to 100,000 clones, over 75% being singletons. The specimen comprised CD4+ or CD8+ T cells sorted from blood, sampled in a trial of the OX40 agonist ivuxolimab. These receptors all come from an adult with an advanced solid tumor such as melanoma, head and neck, liver or kidney cancer. Both conserved end residues are part of each CDR3.

v_gene: TRBV5-1
j_gene: TRBJ1-4
CDR3aa: CASTSTGQGVGEKLFF

v_gene: TRBV5-1
j_gene: TRBJ2-1
CDR3aa: CASSRGGGSSYNEQFF

v_gene: TRBV7-2
j_gene: TRBJ1-3
CDR3aa: CASSSNQISGNTIYF

v_gene: TRBV14
j_gene: TRBJ1-2
CDR3aa: CASSQDRGYGYTF

v_gene: TRBV7-9
j_gene: TRBJ1-1
CDR3aa: CASSLEGGAEAFF

v_gene: TRBV11-3
j_gene: TRBJ2-2
CDR3aa: CASSPGLAENTGELFF

v_gene: TRBV19
j_gene: TRBJ2-2
CDR3aa: CASSKHAGTGELFF

v_gene: TRBV7-2
j_gene: TRBJ1-2
CDR3aa: CASSLARGTGANYGYTF

v_gene: TRBV7-9
j_gene: TRBJ2-1
CDR3aa: CASSSPGLAGYNEQFF

v_gene: TRBV18
j_gene: TRBJ2-3
CDR3aa: CASSPITSGRTDTQYF

v_gene: TRBV4-2
j_gene: TRBJ2-3
CDR3aa: CASSQESTVAGGTTDTQYF

v_gene: TRBV7-9
j_gene: TRBJ1-1
CDR3aa: CASSLDNTEAFF

v_gene: TRBV28
j_gene: TRBJ1-4
CDR3aa: CASSPGTVNEKLFF

v_gene: TRBV5-1
j_gene: TRBJ2-3
CDR3aa: CASSSRTRGADTQYF

v_gene: TRBV29-1
j_gene: TRBJ2-7
CDR3aa: CSVHPGGQRYEQYF

v_gene: TRBV28
j_gene: TRBJ1-3
CDR3aa: CASIPPGRGAGNTIYF

v_gene: TRBV6-1
j_gene: TRBJ2-5
CDR3aa: CASSKGTGMAQETQYF

v_gene: TRBV11-2
j_gene: TRBJ2-1
CDR3aa: CASSLAPGSSNEQFF

v_gene: TRBV7-8
j_gene: TRBJ1-2
CDR3aa: CASSPTGGPWDYGYTF

v_gene: TRBV7-9
j_gene: TRBJ2-1
CDR3aa: CASSFPGRARGEQFF

v_gene: TRBV11-2
j_gene: TRBJ2-1
CDR3aa: CASKGGTRATLVNEQFF

v_gene: TRBV5-1
j_gene: TRBJ1-4
CDR3aa: CASSLEGGSEKLFF

v_gene: TRBV11-2
j_gene: TRBJ1-3
CDR3aa: CASDPGSGNTIYF

v_gene: TRBV11-2
j_gene: TRBJ2-3
CDR3aa: CASSLAGGAATDTQYF

v_gene: TRBV5-4
j_gene: TRBJ1-1
CDR3aa: CASSLKVLNTEAFF

v_gene: TRBV25-1
j_gene: TRBJ1-1
CDR3aa: CASSEYRGGDTEAFF

v_gene: TRBV28
j_gene: TRBJ1-1
CDR3aa: CATYSNTEAFF

v_gene: TRBV9
j_gene: TRBJ1-1
CDR3aa: CASSVSYRNTEAFF

v_gene: TRBV18
j_gene: TRBJ2-4
CDR3aa: CASSPPGSTKNIQYF

v_gene: TRBV18
j_gene: TRBJ2-5
CDR3aa: CASSPPTETQYF

v_gene: TRBV30
j_gene: TRBJ2-3
CDR3aa: CAWSVLIGGRDTQYF

v_gene: TRBV20-1
j_gene: TRBJ2-5
CDR3aa: CSARPGETQYF

v_gene: TRBV7-3
j_gene: TRBJ2-3
CDR3aa: CASSLRLAGSTDTQYF

v_gene: TRBV7-2
j_gene: TRBJ1-1
CDR3aa: CASSLEGPQTEAFF

v_gene: TRBV7-2
j_gene: TRBJ2-1
CDR3aa: CASSRGGLDEQFF

v_gene: TRBV29-1
j_gene: TRBJ2-5
CDR3aa: CSVEDAGQETQYF

v_gene: TRBV27
j_gene: TRBJ2-1
CDR3aa: CASRRRGAGVDEQFF

v_gene: TRBV5-1
j_gene: TRBJ2-2
CDR3aa: CASSERTANTGELFF

v_gene: TRBV19
j_gene: TRBJ1-3
CDR3aa: CASAERPGNTIYF

v_gene: TRBV11-2
j_gene: TRBJ2-2
CDR3aa: CASSPGNAGELFF

v_gene: TRBV5-6
j_gene: TRBJ2-3
CDR3aa: CASSSASGTGTDTQYF

v_gene: TRBV7-6
j_gene: TRBJ2-2
CDR3aa: CASSPMPDWNTGELFF

v_gene: TRBV5-6
j_gene: TRBJ2-2
CDR3aa: CASSLALMTGELFF

v_gene: TRBV7-2
j_gene: TRBJ1-2
CDR3aa: CASSFASAGGYGYTF

v_gene: TRBV7-9
j_gene: TRBJ2-3
CDR3aa: CASSLAGAMTQYF

v_gene: TRBV7-9
j_gene: TRBJ1-1
CDR3aa: CASSLTGDMNTEAFF

v_gene: TRBV29-1
j_gene: TRBJ1-2
CDR3aa: CSVAAGNIYGYTF

v_gene: TRBV18
j_gene: TRBJ2-5
CDR3aa: CASSPGQTETQYF

v_gene: TRBV7-2
j_gene: TRBJ1-1
CDR3aa: CASSSYTEAFF

v_gene: TRBV19
j_gene: TRBJ1-5
CDR3aa: CASSIWAGSPDQPQHF

v_gene: TRBV4-3
j_gene: TRBJ1-1
CDR3aa: CASSQDLSRGEENTEAFF

v_gene: TRBV5-4
j_gene: TRBJ2-5
CDR3aa: CASSLSGRSETQYF

v_gene: TRBV12-5
j_gene: TRBJ1-5
CDR3aa: CASGSGTGVGQPQHF

v_gene: TRBV11-2
j_gene: TRBJ2-7
CDR3aa: CASSLERGLAGAEQYF

v_gene: TRBV11-2
j_gene: TRBJ2-7
CDR3aa: CASMILGGTGTYEQYF

v_gene: TRBV5-6
j_gene: TRBJ2-3
CDR3aa: CASSLLGAGAQDTQYF

v_gene: TRBV7-3
j_gene: TRBJ2-1
CDR3aa: CASSPTSGSGNEQFF

v_gene: TRBV28
j_gene: TRBJ2-7
CDR3aa: CASSLSPLGEQYF

v_gene: TRBV5-6
j_gene: TRBJ2-1
CDR3aa: CASSSRWGNEQFF

v_gene: TRBV6-6
j_gene: TRBJ2-3
CDR3aa: CASSYQRGRTDTQYF